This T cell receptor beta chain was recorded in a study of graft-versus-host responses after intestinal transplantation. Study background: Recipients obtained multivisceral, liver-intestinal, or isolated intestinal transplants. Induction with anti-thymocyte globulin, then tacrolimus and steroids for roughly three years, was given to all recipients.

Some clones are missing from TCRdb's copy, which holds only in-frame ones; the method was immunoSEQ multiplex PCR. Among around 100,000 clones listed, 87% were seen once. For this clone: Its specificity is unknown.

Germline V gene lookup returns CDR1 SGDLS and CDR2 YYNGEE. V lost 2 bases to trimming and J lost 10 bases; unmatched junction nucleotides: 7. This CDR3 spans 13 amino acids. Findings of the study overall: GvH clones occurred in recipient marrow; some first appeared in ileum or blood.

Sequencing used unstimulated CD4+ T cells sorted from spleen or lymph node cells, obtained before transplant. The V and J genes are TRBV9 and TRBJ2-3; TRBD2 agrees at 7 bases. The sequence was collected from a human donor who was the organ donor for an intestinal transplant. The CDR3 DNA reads TGTGCCAGCAGCGTTACTAGCGCGTGGTCGCAGTATTTT. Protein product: CASSVTSAWSQYF.